Sequencing of this TCR beta chain was carried out in a study of brain T cells in children with intractable seizures. Assay: immunoSEQ multiplex PCR; the TCRdb copy retains only in-frame clones and omits some. Of about 80,000 clones listed, about 90% are singletons. The sequenced cases were selected for having the highest brain T cell transcript signatures. Germline loops: CDR1 MGHRA, CDR2 YSYEKL. V lost 2 bases, J lost 7 bases, and 8 bases stayed unmatched. The CDR3 length is 16 residues. This receptor was taken from a girl aged 2 to 10 with Rasmussen encephalitis and intractable seizures. The sequencing used peripheral blood, collected at surgery. The chain has TRBV4-1 and TRBJ1-6, with 7 bases identical to TRBD1. The CDR3 here is CASSQPRQGQNSPLHF. CDR3 nucleotides: TGCGCCAGCAGCCAACCGAGACAGGGTCAAAATTCACCCCTCCACTTT.